The 32 T cell receptor beta chains below all came from one sample that was sequenced in a study of vaccination effects on CD4 cells after COVID-19. Antigen-specific CD4+ T cells were first expanded with viral peptide pools by the ViraFEST assay and only then sequenced. Investigators separated out CD4+ T cells once around 11 days of culture had passed. This individual tested PCR-positive for SARS-CoV-2 infection between March and December 2020. The table came from immunoSEQ multiplex PCR; TCRdb's copy has only in-frame clones and leaves some out. The top ten hold more than 15% of the sample, which has about 27,000 clones, 69% seen once. These receptors have no identified antigens. The specimen comprised CD4+ T cells from PBMCs cultured with SARS-CoV-2 spike peptides, sampled before COVID-19 vaccination. Receptor source: a human donor who had a prior SARS-CoV-2 infection.

The chain is built from TRBV11-2 and TRBJ2-3; TRBD2 agrees at 8 bases. Germline V CDR1 and CDR2: SGHAT, FQNNGV. The CDR3 extends over 16 amino acids. V lost 3 bases, J lost 2 bases, and 7 bases stayed unmatched. CDR3 DNA: TGTGCCAGCAGCTTCTTTGGCGGGGGGAACACAGATACGCAGTATTTT. It specifies CASSFFGGGNTDTQYF.

The V and J genes are TRBV18 and TRBJ2-3; D remains ambiguous. V dropped 6 bases and J dropped 10 bases, with 17 bases sitting between them. This CDR3 has 13 residues. Germline lookup yields CDR1 KGHSH and CDR2 LQKENI. DNA for the CDR3: TGTGCCAGCTCGCCCAATGCGGATACTGCGCAGTATTTT. Protein product: CASSPNADTAQYF.

In DNA form, the CDR3 reads TGTGCCAGCAGCCAAGACGGCACAGGGGAATATGGCTACACCTTC. This translates into CASSQDGTGEYGYTF. V usage is TRBV3-1 (or the pseudogene TRBV3-2) and J usage is TRBJ1-2; 7 nucleotides line up with TRBD1. The junction had 6 bases not matched to a gene; V was cut back by 0 bases and J by 5 bases. Germline CDR1 LGHDT, CDR2 YNNKEL (reference sequence). This CDR3 comprises 15 residues.

This clone was counted a few times. The chain combines TRBV5-1 with TRBJ1-2; D is possibly TRBD1 (6 bases). The CDR3 totals 14 residues. Trimming cost V 2 bases and J 5 bases, with 13 bases left between them. CDR1 is SGHRS and CDR2 is YFSETQ in the germline V gene. Here the CDR3 DNA reads TGCGCCAGCAGCTTTTCGGGGGGCAATTATGGCTACACCTTC. Translation: CASSFSGGNYGYTF.

This clone was seen more than once but under ten times. The V gene is TRBV9, the J gene TRBJ1-2; maybe TRBD1 (6 bases). Trimming took off 4 bases at V and 7 bases at J, with 17 bases between the two ends. This CDR3 comprises 14 residues. CDR1 is SGDLS and CDR2 is YYNGEE in the germline V gene. CDR3 coding DNA: TGTGCCAGCAGCCCCCGAGACAGGATGGTTGGCTACACCTTC. Its protein is CASSPRDRMVGYTF.

This clone appeared a single time. J is TRBJ2-7 and V is TRBV3-1 (or the pseudogene TRBV3-2); weak D call: TRBD2 (5 bases). The length of the CDR3 is 12 residues. V was cut by 11 bases and J by 0 bases, with 11 bases left in between. Germline assignment: CDR1 LGHDT and CDR2 YNNKEL (reference sequence). CDR3 sequence (DNA): TGTGCCGGGATAGAGGGCTCCTACGAGCAGTACTTC. This encodes CAGIEGSYEQYF.

This chain joins TRBV7-9 and TRBJ2-6; unclear D gene. V lost 7 bases and J 0 bases, leaving 13 bases between the germline ends. From germline, CDR1 is SEHNR and CDR2 FQNEAQ (reference sequence). CDR3 length equals 16 residues. Here the CDR3 reads CASTPLGSSGANVLTF. The CDR3 DNA sequence: TGTGCCAGCACCCCCCTCGGTTCCTCTGGGGCCAACGTCCTGACTTTC.

This CDR3 reads CASSLGVETQYF. Here the CDR3 DNA reads TGTGCCAGCAGTCTAGGGGTAGAGACCCAGTACTTC. V gene TRBV6-5 combines with J gene TRBJ2-5; possible D gene TRBD1, 5 bases. This CDR3 is built from 12 residues. V dropped 5 bases and J dropped 4 bases, with 8 bases sitting between them. CDR1 and CDR2 from the germline V gene are MNHEY and SVGAGI.

This chain connects TRBV7-6 to TRBJ2-3, with D possibly TRBD1 on 6 matching bases. With 2 bases removed from V and 9 bases from J, the gap between germline ends came to 27 bases. CDR3 length equals 18 residues. Germline CDR1 and CDR2: SGHVS and FNYEAQ. The CDR3 sequence is CASSLRPGQTTTRPTQYF. Here the CDR3 DNA reads TGTGCCAGCAGCTTACGTCCCGGACAGACAACTACTCGACCGACGCAGTATTTT.

The V gene is TRBV5-1, the J gene TRBJ2-5, with 8 bases identical to TRBD1. J was trimmed by 4 bases and V by 0 bases; bases with no gene match: 2. This CDR3 is 14 amino acids long. Germline assignment: CDR1 SGHRS and CDR2 YFSETQ. The CDR3 sequence: CASSLVGQGETQYF. In DNA form, the CDR3 reads TGCGCCAGCAGCTTGGTAGGACAGGGAGAGACCCAGTACTTC.

V usage is TRBV7-2 and J usage is TRBJ1-5, with 7 bases matching TRBD1. From germline, CDR1 is SGHTA and CDR2 FQGNSA. V dropped 3 bases and J dropped 3; count of bases not matched to a gene: 5. The CDR3 sequence is 15 residues long. The CDR3 reads CASSFQGQNNQPQHF. CDR3 DNA sequence: TGTGCCAGCAGCTTTCAGGGACAGAACAATCAGCCCCAGCATTTT. Full variable domain (rest looked up from reference TRBV7-2 and TRBJ1-5): GAGVSQSPSNKVTEKGKDVELRCDPISGHTALYWYRQSLGQGLEFLIYFQGNSAPDKSGLPSDRFSAERTGGSVSTLTIQRTQQEDSAVYLCASSFQGQNNQPQHFGDGTRLSIL.

The rearrangement uses TRBV28 and TRBJ1-5; tentative D call: TRBD1 (5 bases). The CDR3 totals 16 residues. Trimming stripped 3 bases from V and 5 bases from J, with 17 bases between. Germline assignment: CDR1 MDHEN and CDR2 SYDVKM. The CDR3 nucleotides are TGTGCCAGCAGTTTCTTCTCCGGGTCAGGGTATCAGCCCCAGCATTTT. This sequence encodes CASSFFSGSGYQPQHF.

The V gene is TRBV7-9, the J gene TRBJ1-2; D is unresolved. The germline V and J ends were trimmed by 5 bases and 3 bases, with 16 bases remaining between them. The CDR3 covers 15 residues. Germline CDR1 and CDR2: SEHNR and FQNEAQ (reference sequence). The CDR3 DNA is TGTGCCAGCAGCAGTAACAGAAAATCCTACTATGGCTACACCTTC. It encodes CASSSNRKSYYGYTF.

In DNA form, the CDR3 reads TGTGCCAGCAGGGACCCTTTAGCGGACTCCTACAATGAGCAGTTCTTC. Amino acids: CASRDPLADSYNEQFF. The V and J genes are TRBV7-2 and TRBJ2-1; D is perhaps TRBD2 (6 bases). Germline V gene lookup returns CDR1 SGHTA and CDR2 FQGNSA. The V end was cut by 6 bases, the J end by 0 bases, with 15 bases between. The CDR3 totals 16 residues.

CDR3 region: CASSERTSWGYNEQFF. The CDR3 DNA follows: TGTGCCAGCAGTGAGAGGACTAGCTGGGGCTACAATGAGCAGTTCTTC. The chain combines TRBV2 with TRBJ2-1; 8 positions agree with TRBD2. This CDR3 is built from 16 residues. Trimming removed 3 bases from V and 3 bases from J; junction bases left unmatched: 7. CDR1 and CDR2 (germline): SNHLY, FYNNEI.

CDR3 DNA: TGCAGTGCTAGTCTGTCCCCGCCCGGCTACACCTTC. Protein sequence: CSASLSPPGYTF. This chain links TRBV20-1 with TRBJ1-2; D is uncertain. The V gene lost 3 bases and the J gene lost 8 bases, with 13 bases spanning the gap. The CDR3 consists of 12 residues. CDR1 is DFQATT, CDR2 SNEGSKA, per germline (reference sequence).

This chain joins TRBV14 and TRBJ2-5; 13 nucleotides agree with TRBD2. V shed 0 bases and J 5 bases; nucleotides not matched to a gene: 9. Germline values: CDR1 SGHDN, CDR2 FVKESK. The CDR3 is made up of 18 amino acids. The CDR3 sequence: CASSQDRTSGGAEETQYF. As DNA, the CDR3 is TGTGCCAGCAGCCAAGACAGAACTAGCGGGGGGGCGGAGGAGACCCAGTACTTC.

The chain uses TRBV18 and TRBJ1-5; D unclear. V was cut by 6 bases and J by 0 bases, with 9 bases left in between. This CDR3 has 14 residues. Germline CDR1 and CDR2: KGHSH and LQKENI. CDR3 sequence (DNA): TGTGCCAGCTCTCTGGATTATAGCAATCAGCCCCAGCATTTT. Translated, it gives CASSLDYSNQPQHF.

As DNA, the CDR3 is TGTGCCAGCAGTCCATGGGACAGGGCTGTGACTGAAGCTTTCTTT. Its protein is CASSPWDRAVTEAFF. The rearrangement links TRBV28 to TRBJ1-1; TRBD1 matches at 9 bases. CDR3 length equals 15 residues. The germline CDR1 and CDR2 sequences are MDHEN and SYDVKM. V dropped 5 bases and J dropped 5; count of bases not matched to a gene: 9.

The rearrangement joins TRBV30 to TRBJ1-6; D is unresolved. Deletions cut 5 bases from V and 3 bases from J, with 14 bases between. The CDR3 runs to 15 residues. Germline V lookup: CDR1 GTSNPN, CDR2 SVGIG (reference sequence). CDR3 sequence: CAWVEDEVYNSPLHF. CDR3 nucleotide sequence: TGTGCCTGGGTCGAGGACGAGGTCTATAATTCACCCCTCCACTTT.

The table lists this clone with a count of one. The rearrangement links TRBV2 to TRBJ1-1; 7 nucleotides match TRBD1. The CDR3 has 12 amino acids. Trimming at V came to 3 bases and at J to 10 bases, leaving 5 bases not matched to a gene. Germline values: CDR1 SNHLY, CDR2 FYNNEI. The CDR3 DNA reads TGTGCCAGCAGTGACGTTGGGACAGTAGCTTTCTTT. This codes for CASSDVGTVAFF.

The rearrangement joins TRBV15 to TRBJ1-4; the D gene is possibly TRBD1 (5 bases). Looked up from germline, CDR1 is LNHNV and CDR2 is YYDKDF (reference sequence). The CDR3 totals 15 residues. The V and J ends lost 0 bases and 8 bases respectively, with 13 bases between them. Written as DNA, the CDR3 is TGTGCCACCAGCAGAGACCGGGGGACGGAGGAAAAACTGTTTTTT. Its translation: CATSRDRGTEEKLFF.

The chain combines TRBV11-3 with TRBJ2-1; 7 bases match TRBD2. After removal of 3 bases from V and 9 bases from J, the junction contained 5 bases not matched to a gene. Germline assignment: CDR1 SGHNT and CDR2 YENEEA. This CDR3 is built from 13 residues. Here the CDR3 reads CASSLRELGEQFF. As DNA, the CDR3 is TGTGCCAGCAGCTTGCGGGAGTTAGGTGAGCAGTTCTTC. Filled out from reference TRBV11-3 and TRBJ2-1, the complete variable domain reads EAGVVQSPRYKIIEKKQPVAFWCNPISGHNTLYWYLQNLGQGPELLIRYENEEAVDDSQLPKDRFSAERLKGVDSTLKIQPAELGDSAVYLCASSLRELGEQFFGPGTRLTVL.

This clone was picked up a small number of times. The chain has TRBV7-9 and TRBJ2-1; 9 bases match TRBD1. The CDR3 runs 17 residues. Germline CDR1 and CDR2: SEHNR and FQNEAQ (reference sequence). The V gene end was trimmed by 3 bases and the J gene end by 6 bases; junction bases not matched to a gene: 12. The CDR3 reads CASSFSYRGLRGNEQFF. The CDR3 region has the DNA TGTGCCAGCAGCTTTTCATACAGGGGGCTCCGTGGCAATGAGCAGTTCTTC.

The chain couples TRBV4-3 to TRBJ2-3; tentative D call: TRBD1 (6 bases). V lost 4 bases and J 6 bases, leaving 14 bases between the germline ends. The germline gives CDR1 LGHNA, CDR2 YSLEER. The CDR3 totals 14 residues. The CDR3 DNA sequence: TGCGCCAGCAGCCTGGGAAAACAGGGTGATACGCAGTATTTT. Its protein product is CASSLGKQGDTQYF.

CDR3: CASSLALGQETQYF. In DNA, the CDR3 is TGTGCCAGCAGCTTAGCGCTCGGTCAAGAGACCCAGTACTTC. The gene calls are TRBV7-9 and TRBJ2-5; no firm D call. Germline V gives CDR1 SEHNR, CDR2 FQNEAQ (reference sequence). V lost 0 bases and J lost 2, with 7 bases in between. The CDR3 consists of 14 residues.

This clone showed up just once. The gene calls are TRBV5-1 and TRBJ2-5, with D possibly being TRBD2 (5 bases). Germline CDR1 reads SGHRS; CDR2 reads YFSETQ. This CDR3 spans 13 amino acids. The V end lost 4 bases, the J end lost 2 bases, and 9 bases lay between the germline ends. CDR3 in DNA: TGCGCCAGCAGCGGGTCGGGGCAAGAGACCCAGTACTTC. Its protein is CASSGSGQETQYF.

This clone occurred once. V usage is TRBV9 and J usage is TRBJ2-7, with 8 bases identical to TRBD1. With V trimmed by 4 bases and J by 0 bases, 3 bases remained unmatched. Germline V gene lookup returns CDR1 SGDLS and CDR2 YYNGEE. The CDR3 loop spans 14 amino acids. CDR3: CASSRGQDSYEQYF. The CDR3 coding sequence is TGTGCCAGCAGCAGGGGACAGGACTCCTACGAGCAGTACTTC.

This chain uses TRBV24-1 with TRBJ1-2; 10 nucleotides line up with TRBD1. This CDR3 has 15 amino acids. Trimming removed 4 bases from V and 3 bases from J; junction bases left unmatched: 4. Germline CDR1 and CDR2: KGHDR and SFDVKD. CDR3 nucleotides: TGTGCCACCAGTGACCAGACAGGGGGCGACTATGGCTACACCTTC. Its translation: CATSDQTGGDYGYTF.

This chain connects TRBV11-3 to TRBJ2-5, with TRBD2 matching over 10 bases. The junction had 4 bases not matched to a gene; V was cut back by 5 bases and J by 4 bases. CDR3 length: 14 residues. Germline V gene lookup returns CDR1 SGHNT and CDR2 YENEEA. DNA of the CDR3: TGTGCCAGCAGCCCTACTAGCGGGACAGAGACCCAGTACTTC. This gives the protein CASSPTSGTETQYF.

The J gene is TRBJ1-2, the V gene TRBV30; 7 bases are shared with TRBD1. This CDR3 contains 17 residues. Per the germline V gene, CDR1 is GTSNPN and CDR2 is SVGIG (reference sequence). The trim removed 0 bases at V and 3 bases at J, leaving 13 bases unmatched. This chain's CDR3 is CAWSVGSYRGSDYGYTF. DNA of the CDR3: TGTGCCTGGAGTGTGGGGTCCTACAGGGGAAGTGACTATGGCTACACCTTC. Based on the CDR3 plus reference TRBV30 and TRBJ1-2, the full variable domain is SQTIHQWPATLVQPVGSPLSLECTVEGTSNPNLYWYRQAAGRGLQLLFYSVGIGQISSEVPQNLSASRPQDRQFILSSKKLLLSDSGFYLCAWSVGSYRGSDYGYTFGSGTRLTVV.

V usage is TRBV5-1 and J usage is TRBJ2-5; possibly TRBD1 for D (7 bases). Germline V lookup: CDR1 SGHRS, CDR2 YFSETQ. Trimming shortened V by 4 bases and J by 4 bases, and 17 bases separated the two germline ends. The CDR3 length is 15 residues. In DNA form, the CDR3 reads TGCGCCAGCAGCATCCCGACAGGGCGGGGAGAGACCCAGTACTTC. It codes for CASSIPTGRGETQYF.